Below, one T cell receptor (beta chain) is given with its context. The entry originates in a study of blood T cell repertoires in COVID-19. At the level of the study: PBMCs, B-cell-depleted T cells, or T cells were the source of the cDNA or gDNA that made up the material.

The data were produced by immunoSEQ multiplex PCR, yet TCRdb's version contains in-frame clones alone and is incomplete. The data hold about 98,000 clones, with 82% observed a single time. Sequencing used peripheral blood. The source is a man at least 80 years old with acute or convalescent COVID-19.

Here the CDR3 reads CASSYGGTGRVEQYF. The CDR3 DNA is TGTGCCAGCAGTTACGGAGGGACAGGAAGAGTCGAGCAGTACTTC. The genes are TRBV6-5 and TRBJ2-7; 8 bases are a match to TRBD1. Trimming took 2 bases from V and 6 from J; bases not matched to a gene: 9. The CDR3 sequence is 15 residues long. Germline V lookup: CDR1 MNHEY, CDR2 SVGAGI.